These 10 T cell receptor beta chains were all obtained from the same sample, sequenced in a study of blood T cell repertoires in COVID-19. The repertoire was sequenced with immunoSEQ multiplex PCR; TCRdb's copy has only in-frame clones and lacks some. The table has a few hundred thousand clones, 88% seen once. Sequencing used peripheral blood. These receptors were obtained from a woman aged 50 to 60 with COVID-19, enrolled during active disease.

This sequence joins TRBV5-8 and TRBJ1-1, with TRBD1 identical over 7 bases. With 5 bases clipped from V and 5 bases from J, the junction kept 12 bases outside the gene matches. Germline CDR1 is SGHTS and CDR2 is YDEGEE. The CDR3 consists of 15 residues. DNA of the CDR3: TGTGCCAGCAGATTACAGGGGCGCGGCAGGACTGAAGCTTTCTTT. Translated: CASRLQGRGRTEAFF.

This clone has only one observation. Written as DNA, the CDR3 is TGTGCCAGCAGTGAACCAGGGTTTGCCTATGGCTACACCTTC. It is translated as CASSEPGFAYGYTF. J is TRBJ1-2 and V is TRBV6-1; D may be TRBD1 (5 bases). The CDR3 totals 14 residues. V shed 2 bases and J shed 4 bases, with 11 bases lying between them. CDR1 MNHNS and CDR2 SASEGT come from the germline V gene.

The V gene is TRBV24-1, the J gene TRBJ1-5; 8 bases align to TRBD1. V shed 2 bases, J shed 9 bases, and the junction held 11 bases outside the gene matches. The V gene's germline CDR1 is KGHDR and CDR2 SFDVKD. The CDR3 runs to 16 residues. The CDR3 sequence: CATSDSGQGLRVPQHF. The CDR3 DNA reads as TGTGCCACCAGTGATTCCGGACAGGGACTAAGGGTGCCCCAGCATTTT.

V and J are TRBV6-5 and TRBJ2-3; tentatively, D is TRBD1 (7 bases). V lost 4 bases and J lost 6, with 14 bases in between. There are 14 residues in the CDR3. Germline CDR1 and CDR2: MNHEY and SVGAGI. The CDR3 region has the DNA TGTGCCAGCAGTTCCAGGGGGGCCGGGGATACGCAGTATTTT. Translated, it gives CASSSRGAGDTQYF.

The chain has TRBV2 and TRBJ2-3, with D unresolved. The CDR3 is 11 amino acids. Germline V gene sequence: CDR1 SNHLY, CDR2 FYNNEI. The V gene lost 7 bases and the J gene lost 5 bases, with 7 bases spanning the gap. CDR3 sequence reads: CASIPVDTQYF. In nucleotides, the CDR3 is TGTGCCAGCATCCCCGTAGATACGCAGTATTTT.

The chain links TRBV5-4 to TRBJ1-1, with TRBD1 identical over 7 bases. In germline, CDR1 is SGHNT, CDR2 YYREEE (reference sequence). This CDR3 contains 15 residues. The V and J ends lost 4 bases and 4 bases, in that order; junction bases with no gene match: 10. DNA of the CDR3: TGTGCCAGCAGCCAAGGACAGGACCGTGGCACTGAAGCTTTCTTT. It specifies CASSQGQDRGTEAFF.

This clone is a singleton in its sample. V gene TRBV4-1 combines with J gene TRBJ2-5, with a weak D call TRBD1 (6 bases). CDR1 is MGHRA, CDR2 YSYEKL, per germline. V gave up 4 bases and J gave up 3 bases, with 15 bases separating them. The CDR3 contains 15 residues. This CDR3 reads CASSPPLEGEETQYF. For the CDR3, the DNA is TGCGCCAGCAGCCCCCCTCTTGAGGGGGAAGAGACCCAGTACTTC.

The genes are TRBV7-9 and TRBJ1-2; D remains unclear. CDR1 is SEHNR and CDR2 is FQNEAQ in the germline V gene (reference sequence). V lost 5 bases to trimming and J lost 7 bases, with 23 bases between them. The CDR3 is made up of 16 amino acids. The CDR3 is CASSPTLILGVSGYTF. The CDR3 DNA follows: TGTGCCAGCAGCCCTACCCTTATCTTAGGAGTATCTGGCTACACCTTC.

In its sample, this clone was seen once. This chain links TRBV29-1 with TRBJ2-2; 7 bases fit TRBD1. The CDR3 is made up of 13 amino acids. The germline V gene has CDR1 SQVTM and CDR2 ANQGSEA. The ends lost 7 bases at V and 4 bases at J; junction bases unmatched: 6. This CDR3 reads CSAETGITGELFF. CDR3 nucleotides: TGCAGCGCAGAGACAGGGATCACCGGGGAGCTGTTTTTT.

This clone was counted only a few times. The chain has TRBV27 and TRBJ1-6, with D perhaps matching TRBD1 (5 bases). V was trimmed by 0 bases and J by 6 bases, leaving 15 bases between them. Germline V gene sequence: CDR1 MNHEY, CDR2 SMNVEV (reference sequence). The CDR3 sequence is 17 residues long. This CDR3 reads CASSLSPGDGSNSPLHF. The CDR3 DNA reads as TGTGCCAGCAGTTTATCCCCCGGGGACGGGAGTAATTCACCCCTCCACTTT.